The rows below give T cell receptor beta chains drawn from one sample of a study of blood T cell repertoires in COVID-19. Using immunoSEQ multiplex PCR, the repertoire was profiled, and TCRdb retains in-frame clones only, with some absent. Of some 270,000 clones in the sample, 80% to 90% were seen once. The sequenced sample consisted of PBMCs or T cells enriched from blood (not recorded which). Receptors were obtained from a woman aged 30 to 39 who had recovered from COVID-19. Each CDR3 is given with its conserved first and last residue. D genes are given only for firm matches.

d_call,j_call,v_call,cdr3_aa
TRBD2,TRBJ2-3,TRBV7-9,CASSLGIAGLSDTQYF
-,TRBJ2-2,TRBV24-1,CATSDSYMSGELFF
-,TRBJ1-6,TRBV28,CASFKGVRSPLHF
-,TRBJ1-5,TRBV28,CASSFPGGPQHF
-,TRBJ2-1,TRBV5-4,CASSLERVSDEQFF
TRBD2,TRBJ2-1,TRBV5-4,CASSLAIAGVNEQFF
-,TRBJ1-1,TRBV11-3,CASSFDMNTEAFF
TRBD1,TRBJ2-7,TRBV5-5,CASSSPGQGDTYEQYF
TRBD1,TRBJ1-5,TRBV7-9,CASSLDRGSDQPQHF
-,TRBJ2-1,TRBV15,CATSEGDRINEQFF
-,TRBJ1-2,TRBV7-9,CASSADFDGYTF
TRBD2,TRBJ2-2,TRBV7-9,CASSIGAGGPKTGELFF
TRBD2,TRBJ2-3,TRBV30,CAWSKAGATDTQYF
TRBD1,TRBJ2-7,TRBV18,CASSPGQGRGWEQYF
TRBD1,TRBJ1-2,TRBV10-2,CASSRQGDYGYTF
-,TRBJ2-7,TRBV12-3/TRBV12-4,CASRQQGSYEQYF
TRBD2,TRBJ2-1,TRBV7-3,CASSYPTGTSGTSYNEQFF
-,TRBJ2-1,TRBV28,CASSAMQGLAQFF
-,TRBJ1-1,TRBV2,CASKQGTTEAFF
-,TRBJ1-6,TRBV3-1/TRBV3-2,CASSQEGRAHPLHF